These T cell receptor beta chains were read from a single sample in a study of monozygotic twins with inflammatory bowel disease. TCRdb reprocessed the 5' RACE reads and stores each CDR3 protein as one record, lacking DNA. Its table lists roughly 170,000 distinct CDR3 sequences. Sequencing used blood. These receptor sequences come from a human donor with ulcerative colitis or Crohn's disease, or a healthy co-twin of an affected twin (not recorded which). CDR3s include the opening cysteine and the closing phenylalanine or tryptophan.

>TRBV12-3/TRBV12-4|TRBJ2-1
CANEPRKRVDEQFF
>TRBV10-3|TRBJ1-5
CAISSPNQPQHF
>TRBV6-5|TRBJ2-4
CASSYSTGGVGKNIQYF
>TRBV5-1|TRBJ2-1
CASSRWDRGFNEQFF
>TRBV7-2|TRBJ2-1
CASSQDNEQFF
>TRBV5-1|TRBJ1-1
CASSPGQATEAFF
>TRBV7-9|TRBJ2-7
CASSRLVTGIQYEQYF
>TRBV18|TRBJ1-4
CASSPLSRVVGKLFF
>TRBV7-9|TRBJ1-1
CASSSSGGINTEAFF
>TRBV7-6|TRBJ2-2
CASSLLTSGGLNTGELFF
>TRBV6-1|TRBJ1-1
CASSDLADTEAFF
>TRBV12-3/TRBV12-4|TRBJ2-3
CASSFSRGGSTDTQYF
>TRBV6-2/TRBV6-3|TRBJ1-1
CASTSDGWNTEAFF
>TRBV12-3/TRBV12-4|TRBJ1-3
CASRSMTPKDGNTIYF
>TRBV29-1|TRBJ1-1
CSAGQLNTEAFF
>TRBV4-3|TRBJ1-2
CASSQDETGYGYTF
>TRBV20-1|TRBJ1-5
CSARMGTVNQPQHF
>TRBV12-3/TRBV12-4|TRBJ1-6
CASSLGGSSYNSPLHF
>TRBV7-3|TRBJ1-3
CASSITGVGNTIYF
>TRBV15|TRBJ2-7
CATMEGRSYEQYF
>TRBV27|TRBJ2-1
CASSPRLAGGYNEQFF
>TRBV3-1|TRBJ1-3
CASSQVLTGNTIYF
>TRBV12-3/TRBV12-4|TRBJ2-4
CASAFRVKSPLDF
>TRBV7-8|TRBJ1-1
CASSSDRGRTEAFF
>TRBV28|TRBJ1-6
CASNGQIGWDSPLHF
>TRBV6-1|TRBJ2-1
CASSLAGVSHNEQFF
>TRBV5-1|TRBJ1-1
CASSPGTGDTEAFF
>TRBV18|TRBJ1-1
CASSPLHPNTEAFF
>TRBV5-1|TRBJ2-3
CASSLGASGGDTQYF
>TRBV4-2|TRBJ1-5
CASSQDRASNQPQHF
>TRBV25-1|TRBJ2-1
CASSVAGTSGGWSSYNEQFF
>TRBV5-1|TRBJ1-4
CASSLEGGPANEKLFF
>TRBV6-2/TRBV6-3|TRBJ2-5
CASADGRGETQYF
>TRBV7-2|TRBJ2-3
CASSFVNTDTQYF
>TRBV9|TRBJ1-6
CASSVAQGHSPLHF
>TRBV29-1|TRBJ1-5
CSVAPGRDVKPQHF
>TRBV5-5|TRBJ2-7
CASSLSLAPTYEQYF
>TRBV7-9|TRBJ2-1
CASSPPGLLAYNEQFF
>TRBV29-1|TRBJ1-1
CSVGGQGKGAFF
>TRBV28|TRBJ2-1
CASSDYALVFF
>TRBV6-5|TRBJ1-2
CASSFREGVSYGYTF
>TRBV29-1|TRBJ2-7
CSVVVSYEQYF
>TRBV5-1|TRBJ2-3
CASSSDRTSGGHADTQYF
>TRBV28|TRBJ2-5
CASSVRAGQETQYF
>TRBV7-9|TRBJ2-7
CASSSGQSNYEQYF
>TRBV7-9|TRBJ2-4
CASSLASGFKNIQYF
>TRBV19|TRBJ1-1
CASRRDKNTEAFF
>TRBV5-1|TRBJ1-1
CATRNRGESTEAFF
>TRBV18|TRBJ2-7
CASSPDRGRSGYEQYF
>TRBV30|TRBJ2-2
CACKVRGPLNTGELLF
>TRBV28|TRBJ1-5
CASSLYSNQWPQHF
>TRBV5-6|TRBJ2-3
CASSPFEGFSGADTQYF